This T cell receptor (beta chain) was sequenced for a study of T cell responses to AZD1222 COVID-19 vaccine. Study-level results: Vaccination with two AZD1222 doses was followed by a rise in Spike-specific TCR breadth and depth.

Clones were read by immunoSEQ multiplex PCR, and TCRdb kept only the in-frame ones, dropping some. This table holds 80,000 or so clones, about nine tenths found once. Analyses pooled second doses at about 4 or about 12 weeks. Trimming removed 5 bases from V and 5 bases from J; junction bases left unmatched: 8. The CDR3 sequence is 16 residues long. Germline V gene lookup returns CDR1 SGHAT and CDR2 FQNNGV. On this clone itself: Its antigen remains unknown.

The input for sequencing was peripheral blood, taken 28 days after the second AZD1222 dose. The clonotype was recovered from an adult who received the AZD1222 COVID-19 vaccine. The chain couples TRBV11-2 to TRBJ1-6; 8 nucleotides line up with TRBD1. CDR3 protein: CASSPRTGLDNSPLHF. In nucleotides, the CDR3 is TGTGCCAGCAGCCCGAGGACAGGGCTGGATAATTCACCCCTCCACTTT. The variable domain in full, completed from reference TRBV11-2 and TRBJ1-6, reads EAGVAQSPRYKIIEKRQSVAFWCNPISGHATLYWYQQILGQGPKLLIQFQNNGVVDDSQLPKDRFSAERLKGVDSTLKIQPAKLEDSAVYLCASSPRTGLDNSPLHFGNGTRLTVT.